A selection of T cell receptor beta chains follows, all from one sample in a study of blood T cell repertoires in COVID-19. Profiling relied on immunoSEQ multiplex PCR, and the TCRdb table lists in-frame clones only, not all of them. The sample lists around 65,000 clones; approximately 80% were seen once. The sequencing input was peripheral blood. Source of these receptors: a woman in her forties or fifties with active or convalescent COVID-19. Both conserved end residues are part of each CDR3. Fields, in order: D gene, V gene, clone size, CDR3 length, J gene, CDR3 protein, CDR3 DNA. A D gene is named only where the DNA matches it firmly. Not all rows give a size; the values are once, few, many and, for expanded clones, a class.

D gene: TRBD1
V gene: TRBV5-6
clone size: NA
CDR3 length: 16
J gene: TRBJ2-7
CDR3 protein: CASSTGTVVWPYEQYF
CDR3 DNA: TGTGCCAGCAGCACCGGGACAGTGGTATGGCCCTACGAGCAGTACTTC

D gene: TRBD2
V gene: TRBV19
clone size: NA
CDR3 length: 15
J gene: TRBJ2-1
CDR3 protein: CASRVGASGRGEQFF
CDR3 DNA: TGTGCCAGTAGGGTTGGCGCTAGCGGGAGAGGGGAGCAGTTCTTC

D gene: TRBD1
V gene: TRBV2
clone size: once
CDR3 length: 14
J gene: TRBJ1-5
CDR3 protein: CASSGDRGGQPQHF
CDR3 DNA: TGTGCCAGCAGTGGGGACAGGGGAGGTCAGCCCCAGCATTTT

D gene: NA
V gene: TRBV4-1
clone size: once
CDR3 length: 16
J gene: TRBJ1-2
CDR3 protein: CASSPTTRGLTSGYTF
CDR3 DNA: TGCGCCAGCAGCCCAACAACTCGCGGCCTCACCTCTGGCTACACCTTC

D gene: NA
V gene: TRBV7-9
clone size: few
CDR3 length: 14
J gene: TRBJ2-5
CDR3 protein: CASSPRGSGETQYF
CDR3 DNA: TGTGCCAGCAGCCCCCGAGGAAGCGGGGAGACCCAGTACTTC

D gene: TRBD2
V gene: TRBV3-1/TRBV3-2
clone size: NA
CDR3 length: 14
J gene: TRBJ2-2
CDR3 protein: CARGRESDTGELFF
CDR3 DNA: TGTGCCAGAGGGCGGGAGAGTGACACCGGGGAGCTGTTTTTT

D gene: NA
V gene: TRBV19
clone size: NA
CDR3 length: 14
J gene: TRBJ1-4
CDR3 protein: CASTIRGTNEKLFF
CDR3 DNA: TGTGCCAGTACCATCCGGGGAACTAATGAAAAACTGTTTTTT

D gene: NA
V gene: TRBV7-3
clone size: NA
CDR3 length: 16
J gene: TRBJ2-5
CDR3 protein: CASSLLPTNLQETQYF
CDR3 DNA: TGTGCCAGCAGCTTACTTCCCACAAATCTCCAAGAGACCCAGTACTTC

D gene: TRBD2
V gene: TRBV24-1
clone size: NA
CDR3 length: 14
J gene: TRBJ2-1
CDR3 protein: CATSASGRAYEQFF
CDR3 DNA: TGTGCCACCAGTGCTAGCGGGAGGGCCTATGAGCAGTTCTTC

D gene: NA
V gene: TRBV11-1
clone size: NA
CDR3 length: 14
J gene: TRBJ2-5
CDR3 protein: CASSYRELQETQYF
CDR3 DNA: TGTGCCAGCAGCTACCGGGAGCTCCAAGAGACCCAGTACTTC

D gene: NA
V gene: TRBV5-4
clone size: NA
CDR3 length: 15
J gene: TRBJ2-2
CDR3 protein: CASSLESGNTGELFF
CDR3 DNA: TGTGCCAGCAGCTTGGAAAGCGGGAACACCGGGGAGCTGTTTTTT

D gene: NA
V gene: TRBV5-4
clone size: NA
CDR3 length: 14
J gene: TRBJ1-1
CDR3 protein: CASSRRGGWTEAFF
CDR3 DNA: TGTGCCAGCAGCAGACGGGGGGGTTGGACTGAAGCTTTCTTT

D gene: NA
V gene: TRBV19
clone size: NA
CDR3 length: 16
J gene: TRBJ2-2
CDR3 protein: CASSPRGLSNTGELFF
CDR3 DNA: TGTGCCAGTAGTCCTCGAGGGCTCTCGAACACCGGGGAGCTGTTTTTT

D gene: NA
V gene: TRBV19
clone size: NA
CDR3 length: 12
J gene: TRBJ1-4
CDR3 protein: CASSGFNEKLFF
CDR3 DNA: TGTGCCAGTAGCGGGTTTAATGAAAAACTGTTTTTT

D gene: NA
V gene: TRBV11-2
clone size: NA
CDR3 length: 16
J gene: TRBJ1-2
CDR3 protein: CASSTHRRDTYYGYTF
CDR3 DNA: TGTGCCAGCAGCACCCATCGCCGGGACACCTACTATGGCTACACCTTC

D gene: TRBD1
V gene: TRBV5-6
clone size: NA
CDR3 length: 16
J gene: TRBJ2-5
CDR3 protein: CASSSWPGQGIETQYF
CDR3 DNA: TGTGCCAGCAGCTCCTGGCCGGGACAGGGGATAGAGACCCAGTACTTC